What follows are 30 T cell receptor beta chains derived from one specimen sequenced in a study of T cells in narcolepsy. Generated by immunoSEQ multiplex PCR, the TCRdb table keeps only in-frame clones and is missing some. The sample lists tens of thousands of clones; about 81% were seen once. Sequenced: memory (CD45RA-) CD4+ T cells from blood. The source of these receptors is a human donor in good health.

A single count supports this clone. DNA of the CDR3: TGTGCCAGCAGTGGTCTTCGGGGGGCAACTAATGAAAAACTGTTTTTT. Encoded protein: CASSGLRGATNEKLFF. This chain links TRBV6-1 with TRBJ1-4; possible D gene TRBD1, 5 bases. The V end was cut by 4 bases, the J end by 0 bases, with 12 bases between. CDR1 and CDR2 from the germline V gene are MNHNS and SASEGT. This CDR3 has 16 amino acids.

The chain joins TRBV11-2 to TRBJ2-1, with 9 bases aligning to TRBD1. V lost 5 bases, J lost 4 bases, and 9 bases stayed unmatched. Germline CDR1 reads SGHAT; CDR2 reads FQNNGV. This CDR3 region has 16 residues. In DNA, the CDR3 is TGTGCCAGCAGCGTCCGGGACAGGGACCTATACAATGAGCAGTTCTTC. Its protein product is CASSVRDRDLYNEQFF.

The chain has TRBV29-1 and TRBJ2-7, with D perhaps assigned TRBD1 or TRBD2 (6 bases each). Trimming cost V 4 bases and J 3 bases, with 10 bases left between them. Germline CDR1 and CDR2: SQVTM and ANQGSEA. This CDR3 region has 12 residues. The CDR3 DNA is TGCAGCGTTGGCAAGGGGGGCTACGAGCAGTACTTC. Translated: CSVGKGGYEQYF.

This clone occurred once. V usage is TRBV29-1 and J usage is TRBJ2-1; D is perhaps TRBD1 (6 bases). Germline CDR1 is SQVTM and CDR2 is ANQGSEA. CDR3 length: 16 residues. Trimming took 0 bases from V and 4 from J, leaving 16 bases between them. CDR3 in amino acids: CSVEDLRPDRYNEQFF. The DNA for the CDR3 is TGCAGCGTTGAAGATCTTAGACCAGACAGGTACAATGAGCAGTTCTTC.

V usage is TRBV27 and J usage is TRBJ2-6, with 7 nucleotides matching TRBD1. V lost 5 bases to trimming and J lost 2 bases; unmatched junction nucleotides: 15. The CDR3 totals 19 residues. Germline CDR1 is MNHEY and CDR2 is SMNVEV (reference sequence). CDR3 DNA sequence: TGTGCCAGCAGTACTGACAGGGTGGTACCCCGGGCTGGGGCCAACGTCCTGACTTTC. The encoded protein is CASSTDRVVPRAGANVLTF.

This chain joins TRBV19 and TRBJ1-2, with a possible D match to TRBD1 (5 bases). Germline values: CDR1 LNHDA, CDR2 SQIVND (reference sequence). V lost 5 bases and J 4 bases, leaving 20 bases between the germline ends. The CDR3 is 16 amino acids. The chain's CDR3 is CASSAIMFGGSYGYTF. CDR3 bases: TGTGCCAGTAGTGCCATCATGTTCGGGGGGAGCTATGGCTACACCTTC.

The chain recombines TRBV6-5 with TRBJ1-3; 8 positions match TRBD1. V was pared by 8 bases and J by 2 bases, with 8 bases of the junction left unmatched. This CDR3 contains 15 residues. The V gene's germline CDR1 is MNHEY and CDR2 SVGAGI. In DNA form, the CDR3 reads TGTGCCAGCTCCTACTCAGGGGGCCCTGGAAACACCATATATTTT. Translation: CASSYSGGPGNTIYF.

This chain uses TRBV6-5 with TRBJ2-1, with TRBD2 matching 12 bases. Germline V gene sequence: CDR1 MNHEY, CDR2 SVGAGI. The CDR3 covers 15 residues. V gave up 6 bases and J gave up 4 bases; unmatched junction bases: 4. This chain's CDR3 is CASRLTSGGYNEQFF. The CDR3 DNA reads TGTGCCAGCAGACTGACTAGCGGGGGATACAATGAGCAGTTCTTC.

V usage is TRBV9 and J usage is TRBJ2-3, with D tentatively TRBD1 (6 bases). Germline V gene sequence: CDR1 SGDLS, CDR2 YYNGEE. The CDR3 covers 14 residues. V dropped 3 bases and J dropped 1 base, with 9 bases sitting between them. In DNA, the CDR3 is TGTGCCAGCAGCGGACAGGCCCGCACAGATACGCAGTATTTT. The encoded protein is CASSGQARTDTQYF.

This clone came up once. The chain couples TRBV6-1 to TRBJ1-2; D is ambiguous. With 1 base removed from V and 5 bases from J, the gap between germline ends came to 5 bases. Germline V gene data show CDR1 as MNHNS and CDR2 as SASEGT. This CDR3 spans 12 amino acids. Here the CDR3 DNA reads TGTGCCAGCAGTGAAGGGGGATATGGCTACACCTTC. Its protein is CASSEGGYGYTF.

This clone was picked up a small number of times. CDR3 amino acids: CASSIGPGGSGTEAFF. For the CDR3, the DNA is TGTGCCAGTAGTATAGGTCCGGGGGGAAGCGGCACTGAAGCTTTCTTT. V gene TRBV19 combines with J gene TRBJ1-1; D might be TRBD1 (5 bases). The CDR3 totals 16 residues. V gave up 1 base and J gave up 4 bases, with 16 bases separating them. Germline V gene lookup returns CDR1 LNHDA and CDR2 SQIVND (reference sequence).

As for this clone: Germline is not matched at one junction end, which may reflect a read error. V gene TRBV5-1 combines with J gene TRBJ1-1; D uncertain. This CDR3 has 12 amino acids. Germline CDR1 SGHRS, CDR2 YFSETQ. CDR3 residues: CASGLEGPKAFF. The DNA of the CDR3 is TGCGCCAGCGGCTTGGAAGGACCTAAGGCTTTCTTT. The entire variable domain, with the rest obtained from reference TRBV5-1 and TRBJ1-1, is as follows: KAGVTQTPRYLIKTRGQQVTLSCSPISGHRSVSWYQQTPGQGLQFLFEYFSETQRNKGNFPGRFSGRQFSNSRSEMNVSTLELGDSALYLCASGLEGPKAFFGQGTRLTVV.

The gene calls are TRBV14 and TRBJ1-1, with D unclear. The CDR3 consists of 15 residues. Germline assignment: CDR1 SGHDN and CDR2 FVKESK. V was clipped by 4 bases and J by 4 bases, with 16 bases between them. The DNA for the CDR3 is TGTGCCAGCAGCCCGAGGCGGGGTCTGGGCACTGAAGCTTTCTTT. As protein: CASSPRRGLGTEAFF.

The chain couples TRBV5-1 to TRBJ1-4, with a tentative D call TRBD1 (5 bases). Germline-derived CDR1 and CDR2 are SGHRS and YFSETQ. Trimming cost V 6 bases and J 4 bases, with 16 bases left between them. The CDR3 is 15 amino acids. The CDR3 sequence is CASTRGRKYNEKLFF. The CDR3 region has the DNA TGCGCCAGCACCCGGGGGAGGAAGTATAATGAAAAACTGTTTTTT.

The V gene is TRBV11-3, the J gene TRBJ2-1, with D maybe TRBD2 (6 bases). Germline values: CDR1 SGHNT, CDR2 YENEEA. The length of the CDR3 is 12 residues. Deletions cut 6 bases from V and 14 bases from J, with 17 bases between. DNA for the CDR3: TGTGCCAGCAGGAAGGATCGGGGGTTCGAGTTCTTC. Translating gives CASRKDRGFEFF.

This chain connects TRBV9 to TRBJ2-5, with TRBD1 matching over 11 bases. Germline V gives CDR1 SGDLS, CDR2 YYNGEE. This CDR3 contains 16 residues. Trimming cost V 1 base and J 4 bases; bases outside gene matches: 6. CDR3 amino acids: CASSVNRDRGGETQYF. The CDR3 bases are TGTGCCAGCAGCGTAAACCGGGACAGGGGGGGAGAGACCCAGTACTTC.

This clone was detected once. The V and J genes are TRBV6-5 and TRBJ1-5; weak D call: TRBD1 (5 bases). Germline assignment: CDR1 MNHEY and CDR2 SVGAGI. The CDR3 is 14 residues long. V was clipped by 5 bases and J by 4 bases, with 12 bases between them. CDR3 sequence: CASSEVGANQPQHF. DNA for the CDR3: TGTGCCAGCAGTGAAGTTGGGGCAAATCAGCCCCAGCATTTT.

The V and J genes are TRBV5-4 and TRBJ1-1; D possibly corresponds to TRBD1 (5 bases). Germline V gives CDR1 SGHNT, CDR2 YYREEE (reference sequence). This CDR3 contains 15 residues. Trimming pared 4 bases from V and 1 base from J, leaving 14 bases between. CDR3 protein: CASSRAGAGNTEAFF. The CDR3 DNA reads as TGTGCCAGCAGCCGCGCCGGGGCTGGGAACACTGAAGCTTTCTTT.

The V call is TRBV4-1, the J call TRBJ1-5, with 8 bases fitting TRBD1. CDR3 length: 17 residues. V shed 0 bases, J shed 7 bases, and the junction held 11 bases outside the gene matches. Germline CDR1 is MGHRA and CDR2 is YSYEKL. The CDR3 DNA reads TGCGCCAGCAGCCAAGATCATGCCGGACAGGGTGACCAGCCCCAGCATTTT. It is translated as CASSQDHAGQGDQPQHF.

The gene calls are TRBV7-2 and TRBJ1-2; no definite D call. CDR1 SGHTA and CDR2 FQGNSA come from the germline V gene. V was clipped by 1 base and J by 4 bases, with 7 bases between them. There are 13 residues in the CDR3. In DNA form, the CDR3 reads TGTGCCAGCAGCTTAGACCAGTCCTATGGCTACACCTTC. This sequence encodes CASSLDQSYGYTF.

DNA of the CDR3: TGTGCCAGCAGCTTAGAGGGACCAGATACGCAGTATTTT. As protein: CASSLEGPDTQYF. The V and J genes are TRBV7-3 and TRBJ2-3; D may be TRBD1 or TRBD2 (5 bases each). The CDR3 contains 13 residues. Germline-derived CDR1 and CDR2 are SGHTA and FQGTGA. Trimming removed 2 bases at V and 4 bases at J, with 7 bases between.

The rearrangement links TRBV4-2 to TRBJ2-2; 7 bases are a match to TRBD2. Trimming at V came to 0 bases and at J to 4 bases, leaving 8 bases not matched to a gene. The CDR3 covers 17 residues. Germline CDR1 is LGHNA and CDR2 is YNFKEQ. This CDR3 reads CASSQEGAGRATGELFF. The CDR3 DNA reads TGTGCCAGCAGCCAAGAAGGGGCTGGGAGGGCCACCGGGGAGCTGTTTTTT.

The V gene is TRBV19, the J gene TRBJ2-5, with TRBD1 matching 9 bases. The germline V gene has CDR1 LNHDA and CDR2 SQIVND (reference sequence). V was clipped by 6 bases and J by 13 bases; unmatched bases: 12. The CDR3 spans 13 residues. The CDR3 coding sequence is TGTGCCAGTAGCCCCACAGGGGGCCCACATCCGTACTTC. Amino acids: CASSPTGGPHPYF.

This chain uses TRBV29-1 with TRBJ2-7; 9 bases match TRBD1. This CDR3 has 13 amino acids. Unmatched junction bases numbered 7, after V lost 3 bases and J lost 7 bases. CDR1 is SQVTM, CDR2 ANQGSEA, per germline. The CDR3, as DNA: TGCAGCGTTGATCCGGGACAGGGCTATGAGCAGTACTTC. Encoded protein: CSVDPGQGYEQYF.

The gene calls are TRBV7-6 and TRBJ2-7, with D unclear. V gave up 3 bases and J gave up 1 base, with 4 bases separating them. CDR1 and CDR2 from the germline V gene are SGHVS and FNYEAQ. This CDR3 spans 12 amino acids. The CDR3 bases are TGTGCCAGCAGCTTTAGTTCCTACGAGCAGTACTTC. Translation gives CASSFSSYEQYF. Variable domain in full (rest from reference TRBV7-6 and TRBJ2-7): GAGVSQSPRYKVTKRGQDVALRCDPISGHVSLYWYRQALGQGPEFLTYFNYEAQQDKSGLPNDRFSAERPEGSISTLTIQRTEQRDSAMYRCASSFSSYEQYFGPGTRLTVT.

For the CDR3, the DNA is TGTGCCAGCTCGCTACTAGCGGGGGCGGGGGACATTCAGTACTTC. This sequence encodes CASSLLAGAGDIQYF. This chain links TRBV18 with TRBJ2-4, with TRBD2 matching 11 bases. Trimming at V came to 6 bases and at J to 8 bases, leaving 9 bases not matched to a gene. Germline CDR1 is KGHSH and CDR2 is LQKENI. The CDR3 loop spans 15 amino acids.

The chain recombines TRBV7-9 with TRBJ2-4; no firm D call. Germline CDR1 SEHNR, CDR2 FQNEAQ (reference sequence). The ends were cut back, 7 bases at V and 5 bases at J, with 9 bases in the middle. The CDR3 consists of 12 residues. The CDR3 region has the DNA TGTGCCAGCACCCTAACAGAAAACATTCAGTACTTC. Translated: CASTLTENIQYF. The full variable domain, rest sourced from reference TRBV7-9 and TRBJ2-4, is DTGVSQNPRHKITKRGQNVTFRCDPISEHNRLYWYRQTLGQGPEFLTYFQNEAQLEKSRLLSDRFSAERPKGSFSTLEIQRTEQGDSAMYLCASTLTENIQYFGAGTRLSVL.

V gene TRBV5-5 combines with J gene TRBJ2-2; perhaps TRBD1 as D (6 bases). The CDR3 is 15 amino acids. Germline assignment: CDR1 SGHKS and CDR2 YYEKEE (reference sequence). Trimming took 2 bases from V and 1 from J, leaving 9 bases between them. The CDR3 sequence: CASSFGTQNTGELFF. The CDR3, as DNA: TGTGCCAGCAGCTTTGGGACACAGAACACCGGGGAGCTGTTTTTT. Combining the CDR3 with reference TRBV5-5 and TRBJ2-2 gives the whole variable domain DAGVTQSPTHLIKTRGQQVTLRCSPISGHKSVSWYQQVLGQGPQFIFQYYEKEERGRGNFPDRFSARQFPNYSSELNVNALLLGDSALYLCASSFGTQNTGELFFGEGSRLTVL.

The J gene is TRBJ2-7, the V gene TRBV4-2; the D gene is possibly TRBD1 (6 bases). The germline gives CDR1 LGHNA, CDR2 YNFKEQ. CDR3 length: 15 residues. Trimming took 0 bases from V and 3 from J, leaving 12 bases between them. CDR3 sequence reads: CASSQDVRGGYEQYF. CDR3 DNA sequence: TGTGCCAGCAGCCAAGATGTGAGAGGGGGCTACGAGCAGTACTTC.

This clone was detected a few times. The gene calls are TRBV10-3 and TRBJ2-2; 7 bases are a match to TRBD1. V lost 10 bases to trimming and J lost 5 bases; unmatched junction nucleotides: 7. Germline loops: CDR1 ENHRY, CDR2 SYGVKD. The length of the CDR3 is 13 residues. This chain's CDR3 is CATGQAGTGELFF. The CDR3 bases are TGTGCCACCGGACAGGCAGGGACCGGGGAGCTGTTTTTT.